This T cell receptor (beta chain) was recovered during a study of blood T cell repertoires in COVID-19. Study-wide background: The origin of the acute and convalescent COVID-19 samples was the United States, Italy and Spain.

Here immunoSEQ multiplex PCR was the method, and the copy in TCRdb shows in-frame clones only, minus some. The table shows some 130,000 clones, with around 90% occurring only once. This clone appeared a single time. CDR3 size: 16 residues. Germline loops: CDR1 SGHNT, CDR2 YYREEE (reference sequence). V gave up 0 bases and J gave up 0 bases, with 7 bases separating them. The chain joins TRBV5-4 to TRBJ2-6, with no clear D. This TCR was sampled from a man aged 45-65 years with active COVID-19. Source material: peripheral blood. The CDR3 region has the DNA TGTGCCAGCAGCTTGGCCCGGAGCTCTGGGGCCAACGTCCTGACTTTC. Encoded protein: CASSLARSSGANVLTF.